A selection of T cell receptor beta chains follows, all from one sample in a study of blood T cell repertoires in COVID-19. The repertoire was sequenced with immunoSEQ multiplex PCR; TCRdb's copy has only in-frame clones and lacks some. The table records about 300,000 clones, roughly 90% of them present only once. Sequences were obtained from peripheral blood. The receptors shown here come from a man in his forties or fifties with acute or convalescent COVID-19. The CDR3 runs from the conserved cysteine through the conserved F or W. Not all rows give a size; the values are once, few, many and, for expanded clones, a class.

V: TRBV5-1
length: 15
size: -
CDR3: CASSLVGRVGTEAFF

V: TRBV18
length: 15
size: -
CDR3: CASSPQQGAGQPQHF

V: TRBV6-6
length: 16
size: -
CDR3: CASSPQGASGNSPLHF

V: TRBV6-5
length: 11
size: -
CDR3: CATGRESEAFF

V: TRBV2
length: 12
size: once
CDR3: CASSGTGDEQYF

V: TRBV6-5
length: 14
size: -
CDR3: CASSYRLNTGELFF

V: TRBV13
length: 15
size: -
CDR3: CASSLAGTGGFEQYF

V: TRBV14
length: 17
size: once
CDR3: CASSQKPGTGVPTEAFF

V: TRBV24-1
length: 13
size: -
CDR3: CATSAGTGGDAFF

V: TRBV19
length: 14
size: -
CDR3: CASSWGAGAAEAFF

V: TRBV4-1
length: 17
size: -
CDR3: CASSQGQAYGGNQPQHF

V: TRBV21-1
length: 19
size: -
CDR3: CASSKARGGQVVKTDTQYF

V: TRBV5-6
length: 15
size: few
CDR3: CASSLGQVNNSPLHF

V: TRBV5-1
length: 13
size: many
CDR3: CASSLEAAGELFF

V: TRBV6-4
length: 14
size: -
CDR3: CASSRTGGNYGYTF

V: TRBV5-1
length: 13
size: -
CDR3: CASSFRGENGYTF

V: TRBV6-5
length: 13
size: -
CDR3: CASRRDYNSPLHF

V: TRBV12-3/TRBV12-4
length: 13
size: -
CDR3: CATQPGTYNEQFF

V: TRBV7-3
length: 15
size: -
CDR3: CASSYRGRGTDTQYF

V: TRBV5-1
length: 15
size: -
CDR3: CASSLGQALNYGYTF

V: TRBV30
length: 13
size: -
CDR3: CAWRKQGAQGYTF

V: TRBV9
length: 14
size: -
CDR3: CASSSGLYTGELFF

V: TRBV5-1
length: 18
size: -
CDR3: CASSLAGTGFSRDLRYTF

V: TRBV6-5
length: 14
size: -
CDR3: CATWRSSYNSPLHF

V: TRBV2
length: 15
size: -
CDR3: CASSPDPGTNEKLFF

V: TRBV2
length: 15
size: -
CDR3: CASSYRGRMNTEAFF

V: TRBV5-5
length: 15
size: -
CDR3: CASSLGTQGNQPQHF

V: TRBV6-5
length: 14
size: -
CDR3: CASRPGQGSSPLHF

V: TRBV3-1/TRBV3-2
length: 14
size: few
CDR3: CASSQVSGTGELFF

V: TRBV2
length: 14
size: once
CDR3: CASSVGRMNQPQHF

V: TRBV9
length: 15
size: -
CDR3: CASSVEGTGFRGYTF

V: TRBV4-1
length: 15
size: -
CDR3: CASSQAGQERDGYTF

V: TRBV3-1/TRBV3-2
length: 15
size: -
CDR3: CASSPGQAPGYGYTF